This T cell receptor beta chain emerged from a study of monozygotic twins with inflammatory bowel disease. This CDR3 spans 12 amino acids. Germline CDR1 is SGHRS and CDR2 is YFSETQ. TCRalpha and TCRbeta cDNA went through nested PCRs of roughly 15 and 9 cycles, two in total. For each CDR3 protein, TCRdb gives one entry from its re-call of the 5' RACE reads, without DNA. Its table lists fewer than 150,000 distinct CDR3 sequences. This TCR came from a human donor with ulcerative colitis or Crohn's disease, or a healthy co-twin of an affected twin (not recorded which). The sample consisted of blood. V is TRBV5-1 and J is TRBJ2-5. CDR3 sequence reads: CASSLNQETQYF.